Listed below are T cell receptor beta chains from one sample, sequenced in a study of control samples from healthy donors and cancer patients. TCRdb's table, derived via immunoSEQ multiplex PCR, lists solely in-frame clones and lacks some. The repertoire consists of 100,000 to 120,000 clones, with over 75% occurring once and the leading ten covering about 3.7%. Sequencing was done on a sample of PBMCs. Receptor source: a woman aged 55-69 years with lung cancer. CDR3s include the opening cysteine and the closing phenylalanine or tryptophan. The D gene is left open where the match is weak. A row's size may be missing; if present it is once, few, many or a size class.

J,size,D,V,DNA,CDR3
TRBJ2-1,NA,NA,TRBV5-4,TGTGCCAGCAGCTTGGCGACGGGGGCAAGGGATGAGCAGTTCTTC,CASSLATGARDEQFF
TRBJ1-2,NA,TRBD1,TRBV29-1,TGCAGCACAACAGGACAGGGTCCCAACTATGGCTACACCTTC,CSTTGQGPNYGYTF
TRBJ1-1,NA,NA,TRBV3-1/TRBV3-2,TGTGCCAGCAGCCAAATGAACACTGAAGCTTTCTTT,CASSQMNTEAFF
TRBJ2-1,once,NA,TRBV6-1,TGTGCCAGCAGTGAACAAGGTGCGGCCTACAATGAGCAGTTCTTC,CASSEQGAAYNEQFF
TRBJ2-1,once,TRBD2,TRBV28,TGTGCCAGCAGTTTAGCGGGGGGGGACAATGAGCAGTTCTTC,CASSLAGGDNEQFF
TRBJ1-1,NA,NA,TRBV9,TGTGCCAGCAGCGCTCAAATCGCGAACACTGAAGCTTTCTTT,CASSAQIANTEAFF
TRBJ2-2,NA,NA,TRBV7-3,TGTGCCAGCAGCCGGGGGGCCACCGGGGAGCTGTTTTTT,CASSRGATGELFF
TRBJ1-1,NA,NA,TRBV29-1,TGCAGCGTTGTACCAGAGAACACTGAAGCTTTCTTT,CSVVPENTEAFF
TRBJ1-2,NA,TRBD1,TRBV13,TGTGCCAGCAGCTTACAAGTGTCCACAGGGGGCTATAACTATGGCTACACCTTC,CASSLQVSTGGYNYGYTF
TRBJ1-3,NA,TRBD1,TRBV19,TGTGCCAGTAGGGGACAGGGTCTTCCTGGAAACACCATATATTTT,CASRGQGLPGNTIYF
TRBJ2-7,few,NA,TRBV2,TGTGCCAGCAGCATAGATAGGGGTGGCTACGAGCAGTACTTC,CASSIDRGGYEQYF
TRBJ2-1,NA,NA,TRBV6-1,TGTGCCAGCAGTGAAACAAACAATCCCTACAATGAGCAGTTCTTC,CASSETNNPYNEQFF
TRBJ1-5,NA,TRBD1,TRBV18,TGTGCCAGCTCACCCTCCCTGGGGGGGACAGGGAATCAGCCCCAGCATTTT,CASSPSLGGTGNQPQHF
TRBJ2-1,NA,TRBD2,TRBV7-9,TGTGCCAGCAGCTTAGCGGGGACTAGCGGGAGATTCAATGAGCAGTTCTTC,CASSLAGTSGRFNEQFF
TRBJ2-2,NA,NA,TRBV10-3,TGTGCCATCAGTGTTGGAGGGACCGGGGAGCTGTTTTTT,CAISVGGTGELFF
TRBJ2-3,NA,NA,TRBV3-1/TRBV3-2,TGTGCCAGCAGCCATCGACAGGCAAACACAGATACGCAGTATTTT,CASSHRQANTDTQYF
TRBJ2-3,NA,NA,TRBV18,TGTGCCAGCTCACCACCGTCCCTCAGTAGGACAGATACGCAGTATTTT,CASSPPSLSRTDTQYF
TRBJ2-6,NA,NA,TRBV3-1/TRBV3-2,TGTGCCAGCAGCCCATCCGGGACGGTGAGCTCTGGGGCCAACGTCCTGACTTTC,CASSPSGTVSSGANVLTF
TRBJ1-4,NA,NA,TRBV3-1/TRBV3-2,TGTGCCAGCAGCCACTTGGGGGGAGGGGTTAATGAAAAACTGTTTTTT,CASSHLGGGVNEKLFF
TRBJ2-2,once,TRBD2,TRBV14,TGTGCCAGCAGCCAAGATCGGACTAGCGGGAGAGTTACCGGGGAGCTGTTTTTT,CASSQDRTSGRVTGELFF
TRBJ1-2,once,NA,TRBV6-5,TGTGCCAGCAGTTACTCCCAGAGACAAGGCTACACCTTC,CASSYSQRQGYTF
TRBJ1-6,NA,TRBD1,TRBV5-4,TGTGCCAGCAGCGGCGGACAGGGTACGGCATTTTCACCCCTCCACTTT,CASSGGQGTAFSPLHF
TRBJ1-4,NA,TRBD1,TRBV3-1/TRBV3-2,TGTGCCAGCAGCCAAGCGACAGGGGGAGGTGAAAAACTGTTTTTT,CASSQATGGGEKLFF
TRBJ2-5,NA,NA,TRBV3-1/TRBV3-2,TGTGCCAGCAGCCGCGGGGTCCAAGAGACCCAGTACTTC,CASSRGVQETQYF
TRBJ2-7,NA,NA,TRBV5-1,TGCGCCAGCAGCTTGGTGGTGGGCTACGAGCAGTACTTC,CASSLVVGYEQYF
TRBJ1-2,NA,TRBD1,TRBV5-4,TGTGCCAGCAGCCCGGACAGGAACTATGGCTACACCTTC,CASSPDRNYGYTF
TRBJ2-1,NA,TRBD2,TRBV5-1,TGCGCCAGCAGCTGGACTAGCGGATTCTACAATGAGCAGTTCTTC,CASSWTSGFYNEQFF
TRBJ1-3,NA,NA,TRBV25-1,TGTGCCAGCAGTCCAGCCGGCTGGAACACCATATATTTT,CASSPAGWNTIYF
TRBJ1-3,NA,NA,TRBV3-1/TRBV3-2,TGTGCCAGCAGCGTTTACAGGTTGTCTGGAAACACCATATATTTT,CASSVYRLSGNTIYF
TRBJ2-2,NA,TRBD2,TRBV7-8,TGTGCCAGCAGCTCGATACTAGCGGGATCGAACACCGGGGAGCTGTTTTTT,CASSSILAGSNTGELFF
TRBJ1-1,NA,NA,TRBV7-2,TGTGCCAGCAGCCCCCGAGTGGGTTCTGGTGAAGCTTTCTTT,CASSPRVGSGEAFF
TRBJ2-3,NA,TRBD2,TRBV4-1,TGCGCCAGCAGCCCTACTAGCGGGAGGACAGATACGCAGTATTTT,CASSPTSGRTDTQYF
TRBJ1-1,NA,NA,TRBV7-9,TGTGCCAGCAGCTTAGCGCTGAACACTGAAGCTTTCTTT,CASSLALNTEAFF
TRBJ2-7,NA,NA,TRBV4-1,TGCGCCAGCAGCCTTTCCGGGTTTTCTGAGCAGTACTTC,CASSLSGFSEQYF
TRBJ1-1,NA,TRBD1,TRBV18,TGTGCCAGCTCACCAACGACAGGGATGGGCACTGAAGCTTTCTTT,CASSPTTGMGTEAFF
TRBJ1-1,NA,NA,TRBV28,TGTGCCAGCAGTTTAACCAATCAGGGAGGGACTGAAGCTTTCTTT,CASSLTNQGGTEAFF
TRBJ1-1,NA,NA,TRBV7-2,TGTGCCAGCAGGGCCGTAAGGACGGGGGAAGCTTTCTTT,CASRAVRTGEAFF
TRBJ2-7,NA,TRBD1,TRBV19,TGTGCCAGTAGTAGCGACAGGGGTGTCGAGCAGTACTTC,CASSSDRGVEQYF
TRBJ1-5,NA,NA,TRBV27,TGTGCCAGCAGTTTAGCCCCGCCCAGGAAGACTAGCAATCAGCCCCAGCATTTT,CASSLAPPRKTSNQPQHF
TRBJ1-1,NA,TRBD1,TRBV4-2,TGTGCCAGCAGCCAAGAGGTGACAGGGGGCTCGCGAGCTAAAGCTTTCTTT,CASSQEVTGGSRAKAFF
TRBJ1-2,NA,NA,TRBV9,TGTGCCAGCTGGGGGCCGTATGGCTACACCTTC,CASWGPYGYTF
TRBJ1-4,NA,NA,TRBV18,TGTGCCAGCTCACCTAGAAGGCACATTGCAACTAATGAAAAACTGTTTTTT,CASSPRRHIATNEKLFF
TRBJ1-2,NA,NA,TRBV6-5,TGTGCCAGCAGTTATGTGTCAGTATATCCCTATGGCTACACCTTC,CASSYVSVYPYGYTF
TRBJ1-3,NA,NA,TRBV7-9,TGTGCCAGCAGCAAAGGGGCCTCTGGAAACACCATATATTTT,CASSKGASGNTIYF